Presented here are 26 T cell receptor beta chains from one specimen sequenced in a study of shared clonotypes between healthy human individuals. The table came from immunoSEQ multiplex PCR; TCRdb's copy has only in-frame clones and leaves some out. The table lists nearly 750,000 clones, approximately 77% of them singletons. Sequencing was performed on memory CD4+ T cells sorted from blood. Subset denoted: CD45RA-negative fraction. These receptors were collected from a woman younger than 45 in good health.

This clone came up a few times. J is TRBJ2-1 and V is TRBV6-1, with 11 bases fitting TRBD1. In germline, CDR1 is MNHNS, CDR2 SASEGT. The CDR3 totals 13 residues. The V segment lost 10 bases and the J segment 8 bases; nucleotides outside the gene matches: 7. The CDR3 region is CAIWGQGVDEQFF. In DNA form, the CDR3 reads TGTGCCATCTGGGGACAGGGGGTGGATGAGCAGTTCTTC.

This clone was picked up a small number of times. The gene calls are TRBV19 and TRBJ2-1; D could derive from TRBD1 or TRBD2 (5 bases each). Per germline, CDR1 LNHDA and CDR2 SQIVND (reference sequence). The germline V and J ends were trimmed by 9 bases and 5 bases, with 20 bases remaining between them. The CDR3 covers 15 residues. The CDR3 protein is CASKNSQRGDNEQFF. CDR3 DNA: TGTGCCAGCAAAAACAGTCAAAGAGGGGACAATGAGCAGTTCTTC.

For this clone: Other DNA sequences in this sample translate to the same CDR3. V usage is TRBV5-1 and J usage is TRBJ2-3; 7 nucleotides agree with TRBD1. Germline lookup yields CDR1 SGHRS and CDR2 YFSETQ. The CDR3 runs 15 residues. The V and J ends lost 0 bases and 4 bases, in that order; junction bases with no gene match: 5. The CDR3 bases are TGCGCCAGCAGCTTGGAGGGGCAGGGGGCAGATACGCAGTATTTT. It is translated as CASSLEGQGADTQYF.

In DNA, the CDR3 is TGTGCCAGCAGTTCCTCCGGACGGACTCAAGAGACCCAGTACTTC. Amino acids: CASSSSGRTQETQYF. The genes are TRBV27 and TRBJ2-5; tentative D call: TRBD2 (5 bases). Germline values: CDR1 MNHEY, CDR2 SMNVEV (reference sequence). The CDR3 loop spans 15 amino acids. Trimming shortened V by 4 bases and J by 2 bases, and 14 bases separated the two germline ends.

The chain couples TRBV9 to TRBJ2-2; 8 nucleotides match TRBD2. The length of the CDR3 is 15 residues. CDR1 is SGDLS and CDR2 is YYNGEE in the germline V gene. The J segment lost 1 base and the V segment lost 5 bases, leaving 4 bases of the junction unmatched. CDR3 sequence (DNA): TGTGCCAGCAGTGAGCGGGAGATGAACACCGGGGAGCTGTTTTTT. It codes for CASSEREMNTGELFF.

The gene calls are TRBV28 and TRBJ2-5; 9 positions match TRBD2. Trimming took 6 bases from V and 4 from J; bases not matched to a gene: 6. The germline CDR1 and CDR2 sequences are MDHEN and SYDVKM. The CDR3 is 14 residues long. Here the CDR3 reads CASRGSGSGETQYF. The CDR3 nucleotides are TGTGCCAGCAGGGGTAGCGGGAGCGGAGAGACCCAGTACTTC.

This chain links TRBV2 with TRBJ2-1; 11 bases match TRBD2. V lost 6 bases and J lost 3; bases outside the gene matches: 19. This CDR3 spans 20 amino acids. The germline V gene has CDR1 SNHLY and CDR2 FYNNEI. The CDR3 region has the DNA TGTGCCAGCAGGGTAAATCAGGGGTTCTGGGGACTAGCGGACTACAATGAGCAGTTCTTC. Translating it yields CASRVNQGFWGLADYNEQFF.

This clone was seen only once. This sequence joins TRBV19 and TRBJ1-1, with TRBD1 as a possible D gene (6 bases). The CDR3 sequence is 15 residues long. Trimming removed 7 bases at V and 3 bases at J, with 18 bases between. Germline V lookup: CDR1 LNHDA, CDR2 SQIVND (reference sequence). The CDR3 protein is CASKGQQGSDTEAFF. Here the CDR3 DNA reads TGTGCCAGTAAGGGCCAACAGGGAAGCGACACTGAAGCTTTCTTT. The full variable domain, rest sourced from reference TRBV19 and TRBJ1-1, is DGGITQSPKYLFRKEGQNVTLSCEQNLNHDAMYWYRQDPGQGLRLIYYSQIVNDFQKGDIAEGYSVSREKKESFPLTVTSAQKNPTAFYLCASKGQQGSDTEAFFGQGTRLTVV.

The CDR3 nucleotides read TGTGCCAGTAGGGTCACGGAAGCGAACACCGGGGAGCTGTTTTTT. Amino acids: CASRVTEANTGELFF. V usage is TRBV19 and J usage is TRBJ2-2; D gene ambiguous. CDR3 length: 15 amino acids. The germline gives CDR1 LNHDA, CDR2 SQIVND (reference sequence). V was pared by 6 bases and J by 0 bases, with 11 bases between.

The chain couples TRBV18 to TRBJ1-2; 7 bases align to TRBD1. This CDR3 spans 14 amino acids. Looked up from germline, CDR1 is KGHSH and CDR2 is LQKENI. V lost 1 base and J lost 6; bases outside the gene matches: 5. Written as DNA, the CDR3 is TGTGCCAGCTCACCACAAGGACAGGCCGATGGCTACACCTTC. It encodes CASSPQGQADGYTF. Together with reference TRBV18 and TRBJ1-2, the CDR3 gives the full variable domain: NAGVMQNPRHLVRRRGQEARLRCSPMKGHSHVYWYRQLPEEGLKFMVYLQKENIIDESGMPKERFSAEFPKEGPSILRIQQVVRGDSAAYFCASSPQGQADGYTFGSGTRLTVV.

This clone appeared a few times. The rearrangement joins TRBV11-2 to TRBJ1-2; 9 nucleotides agree with TRBD1. The CDR3 extends over 15 amino acids. Trimming at V came to 7 bases and at J to 3 bases, leaving 9 bases not matched to a gene. Germline lookup yields CDR1 SGHAT and CDR2 FQNNGV. CDR3 residues: CASTPGQGRHYGYTF. CDR3 DNA sequence: TGTGCCAGCACCCCGGGACAGGGTAGGCACTATGGCTACACCTTC.

This clone has a handful of counts. This chain uses TRBV29-1 with TRBJ2-7; 10 nucleotides align to TRBD2. Losses at the gene ends were 7 bases for V and 7 bases for J; bases not matched to a gene: 13. CDR1 and CDR2 (germline): SQVTM, ANQGSEA. The length of the CDR3 is 14 residues. The CDR3 DNA follows: TGCAGCGCCCTTCAGACTAGCGGGTCTCGGGAGCAGTACTTC. Its translation is CSALQTSGSREQYF.

This clone came up many times. This chain links TRBV11-2 with TRBJ2-7; either TRBD1 or TRBD2 may fit D (5 bases each). The ends were cut back, 5 bases at V and 2 bases at J, with 10 bases in the middle. There are 13 residues in the CDR3. Germline V gene lookup returns CDR1 SGHAT and CDR2 FQNNGV. The CDR3, as DNA: TGTGCCAGCAGCCCCCGGGACCCCTACGAGCAGTACTTC. Translation gives CASSPRDPYEQYF. The full variable domain, rest sourced from reference TRBV11-2 and TRBJ2-7, is EAGVAQSPRYKIIEKRQSVAFWCNPISGHATLYWYQQILGQGPKLLIQFQNNGVVDDSQLPKDRFSAERLKGVDSTLKIQPAKLEDSAVYLCASSPRDPYEQYFGPGTRLTVT.

The V call is TRBV4-2, the J call TRBJ2-1, with 14 bases identical to TRBD2. The CDR3 is made up of 18 amino acids. V gave up 0 bases and J gave up 6 bases; unmatched junction bases: 7. Germline V lookup: CDR1 LGHNA, CDR2 YNFKEQ. The CDR3 bases are TGTGCCAGCAGCCAAGATGGGACTAGCGGGAGATCATTCAATGAGCAGTTCTTC. Protein product: CASSQDGTSGRSFNEQFF.

This chain connects TRBV10-3 to TRBJ2-1; 8 bases are a match to TRBD2. With V trimmed by 6 bases and J by 7 bases, 17 bases remained unmatched. Germline-derived CDR1 and CDR2 are ENHRY and SYGVKD. The CDR3 totals 17 residues. The CDR3 protein is CAIRGRAPQRERNEQFF. The CDR3 nucleotides are TGTGCCATCAGGGGTAGGGCTCCTCAGCGGGAGAGGAATGAGCAGTTCTTC.

As regards this clone: The sample contains more than one DNA sequence encoding this CDR3. The chain recombines TRBV7-2 with TRBJ2-1; 7 bases are shared with TRBD2. This CDR3 has 15 amino acids. Germline assignment: CDR1 SGHTA and CDR2 FQGNSA. Losses at the gene ends were 4 bases for V and 2 bases for J; bases not matched to a gene: 5. CDR3 sequence reads: CASSSLAVTYNEQFF. CDR3 bases: TGTGCCAGCAGCTCGCTAGCGGTTACCTACAATGAGCAGTTCTTC.

The chain links TRBV5-1 to TRBJ2-1, with D perhaps being TRBD1 or TRBD2 (5 bases each). The CDR3 extends over 14 amino acids. Per the germline V gene, CDR1 is SGHRS and CDR2 is YFSETQ. V shed 3 bases and J shed 5 bases, with 12 bases lying between them. This chain's CDR3 is CASSWDGPHNEQFF. The CDR3 bases are TGCGCCAGCAGCTGGGACGGGCCTCACAATGAGCAGTTCTTC.

The V and J genes are TRBV5-5 and TRBJ1-1; a weak D match, TRBD1 (5 bases). This CDR3 comprises 14 residues. V was shortened by 1 base and J by 2 bases, with 9 bases between the two germline ends. Germline V gene sequence: CDR1 SGHKS, CDR2 YYEKEE (reference sequence). The CDR3 sequence: CASSLWGSNTEAFF. CDR3 coding DNA: TGTGCCAGCAGCTTGTGGGGCAGTAACACTGAAGCTTTCTTT.

Only a few counts were recorded for this clone. V usage is TRBV5-1 and J usage is TRBJ1-3, with D uncertain. CDR1 is SGHRS, CDR2 YFSETQ, per germline. The CDR3 runs 14 residues. Trimming took off 0 bases at V and 4 bases at J, with 8 bases between the two ends. CDR3 sequence: CASSLGVDGNTIYF. The CDR3 DNA follows: TGCGCCAGCAGCTTGGGGGTGGACGGAAACACCATATATTTT. The whole variable domain, filled in from reference TRBV5-1 and TRBJ1-3, reads KAGVTQTPRYLIKTRGQQVTLSCSPISGHRSVSWYQQTPGQGLQFLFEYFSETQRNKGNFPGRFSGRQFSNSRSEMNVSTLELGDSALYLCASSLGVDGNTIYFGEGSWLTVV.

The chain has TRBV11-3 and TRBJ2-7, with D hard to call. Germline-derived CDR1 and CDR2 are SGHNT and YENEEA. Between the trimmed V and J ends, which lost 5 bases and 3 bases, there was a span of 11 bases. The CDR3 loop spans 13 amino acids. The chain's CDR3 is CASSPGPSYEQYF. The CDR3 coding sequence is TGTGCCAGCAGCCCCGGACCTAGCTACGAGCAGTACTTC.

This clone was seen a handful of times. This sequence joins TRBV5-1 and TRBJ1-4; 7 bases are a match to TRBD1. This CDR3 spans 15 amino acids. CDR1 SGHRS and CDR2 YFSETQ come from the germline V gene. V was pared by 2 bases and J by 4 bases, with 5 bases of the junction left unmatched. CDR3 in DNA: TGCGCCAGCAGCTTAACAGGGGCGGGTAATGAAAAACTGTTTTTT. It yields the protein CASSLTGAGNEKLFF.

The chain links TRBV19 to TRBJ1-1, with D unclear. V was trimmed by 4 bases and J by 4 bases, leaving 16 bases between them. This CDR3 region has 15 residues. CDR1 and CDR2 from the germline V gene are LNHDA and SQIVND (reference sequence). DNA for the CDR3: TGTGCCAGTAGTAGGTCGTCCACTTGGGCCACTGAAGCTTTCTTT. It codes for CASSRSSTWATEAFF.

This clone was observed a few times. The CDR3 protein is CASSLGSAKEETQYF. The DNA for the CDR3 is TGTGCCAGCAGCTTAGGGTCAGCAAAGGAAGAGACCCAGTACTTC. The chain is built from TRBV7-9 and TRBJ2-5; D is undetermined. This CDR3 has 15 residues. Germline-derived CDR1 and CDR2 are SEHNR and FQNEAQ (reference sequence). V lost 1 base to trimming and J lost 3 bases, with 12 bases between them.

A few counts support this clone. The chain uses TRBV27 and TRBJ1-1; tentatively, D is TRBD1 (5 bases). Per germline, CDR1 MNHEY and CDR2 SMNVEV (reference sequence). The germline V and J ends were trimmed by 3 bases and 4 bases, with 12 bases remaining between them. CDR3 size: 14 residues. CDR3 residues: CASSLNEGSTEAFF. The DNA for the CDR3 is TGTGCCAGCAGTTTGAACGAGGGGAGCACTGAAGCTTTCTTT.

This chain links TRBV29-1 with TRBJ1-2, with 7 bases that match TRBD1. The V and J ends lost 2 bases and 7 bases, in that order; junction bases with no gene match: 4. CDR1 and CDR2 from the germline V gene are SQVTM and ANQGSEA. This CDR3 comprises 12 residues. CDR3 sequence (DNA): TGCAGCGTTGAATCTACAGGGGCTGGCTACACCTTC. This sequence encodes CSVESTGAGYTF.

The V and J genes are TRBV29-1 and TRBJ1-3; D is unresolved. Germline-derived CDR1 and CDR2 are SQVTM and ANQGSEA. This CDR3 spans 14 amino acids. Trimming pared 6 bases from V and 0 bases from J, leaving 12 bases between. CDR3 in DNA: TGCAGCGTCTCGGACCCCTCCTCTGGAAACACCATATATTTT. This translates into CSVSDPSSGNTIYF.